The 27 T cell receptor beta chains below all came from one sample that was sequenced in a study of blood T cell repertoires in COVID-19. Some clones are missing from TCRdb's copy, which holds only in-frame ones; the method was immunoSEQ multiplex PCR. The table lists around 100,000 clones, roughly nine tenths of them singletons. Sequencing used peripheral blood. The receptors originated from a woman aged 80 or older in a cohort sampled during active COVID-19.

The V gene is TRBV10-1, the J gene TRBJ1-5, with D maybe TRBD1 (6 bases). V was shortened by 7 bases and J by 6 bases, with 16 bases between the two germline ends. The CDR3 extends over 14 amino acids. Germline values: CDR1 WNHNN, CDR2 SYGVQD (reference sequence). The CDR3: CASIQTDSSQPQHF. The CDR3 DNA is TGCGCCAGCATCCAGACGGACAGTTCTCAGCCCCAGCATTTT.

The V and J genes are TRBV18 and TRBJ2-5; TRBD2 is a possible D gene (6 bases). CDR1 is KGHSH and CDR2 is LQKENI in the germline V gene. Trimming took 3 bases from V and 4 from J, leaving 12 bases between them. The CDR3 sequence is 14 residues long. The CDR3 bases are TGTGCCAGCTCACCTTTCCAGGGAGGAGAGACCCAGTACTTC. Encoded protein: CASSPFQGGETQYF. Supplemented by reference TRBV18 and TRBJ2-5, the full variable domain reads NAGVMQNPRHLVRRRGQEARLRCSPMKGHSHVYWYRQLPEEGLKFMVYLQKENIIDESGMPKERFSAEFPKEGPSILRIQQVVRGDSAAYFCASSPFQGGETQYFGPGTRLLVL.

This clone was observed a single time. V is TRBV19 and J is TRBJ1-5; D unclear. Germline V gene data show CDR1 as LNHDA and CDR2 as SQIVND (reference sequence). The CDR3 is 14 amino acids. V dropped 5 bases and J dropped 6 bases, with 14 bases sitting between them. CDR3 in DNA: TGTGCCAGTAGTCGGGATGGGTCAACTCAGCCCCAGCATTTT. Protein sequence: CASSRDGSTQPQHF.

The V call is TRBV7-2, the J call TRBJ2-7; TRBD2 matches at 13 bases. Looked up from germline, CDR1 is SGHTA and CDR2 is FQGNSA. The CDR3 is 15 amino acids. The junction had 3 bases not matched to a gene; V was cut back by 5 bases and J by 2 bases. CDR3 sequence (DNA): TGTGCCAGCAGCCCCGGGACTAGCGGGACCTACGAGCAGTACTTC. As protein: CASSPGTSGTYEQYF.

The chain combines TRBV19 with TRBJ1-5; TRBD1 agrees at 9 bases. The CDR3 runs to 14 residues. Trimming cost V 6 bases and J 4 bases; bases outside gene matches: 4. CDR1 LNHDA and CDR2 SQIVND come from the germline V gene (reference sequence). In nucleotides, the CDR3 is TGTGCCAGTAGCGAGACAGGGGGGAATCAGCCCCAGCATTTT. Amino acid sequence: CASSETGGNQPQHF.

The chain couples TRBV7-2 to TRBJ2-3, with TRBD2 as a possible D gene (6 bases). The germline gives CDR1 SGHTA, CDR2 FQGNSA. The V end lost 1 base, the J end lost 2 bases, and 13 bases lay between the germline ends. The CDR3 is 16 residues long. CDR3 sequence: CASSLGGSGYTDTQYF. DNA of the CDR3: TGTGCCAGCAGCTTAGGAGGTAGCGGCTACACAGATACGCAGTATTTT.

The V and J genes are TRBV9 and TRBJ1-2, with D possibly being TRBD1 (6 bases). Germline CDR1 SGDLS, CDR2 YYNGEE. The V and J ends lost 0 bases and 4 bases respectively, with 13 bases between them. This CDR3 is 15 amino acids long. CDR3 sequence: CASSVGQVLSYGYTF. In nucleotides, the CDR3 is TGTGCCAGCAGCGTAGGACAGGTTCTAAGCTATGGCTACACCTTC.

The J gene is TRBJ1-6, the V gene TRBV25-1; the D gene is possibly TRBD1 (5 bases). From germline, CDR1 is MGHDK and CDR2 SYGVNS. The CDR3 sequence is 14 residues long. With 5 bases removed from V and 9 bases from J, the gap between germline ends came to 14 bases. CDR3 in amino acids: CASSLQGWSSPLHF. CDR3 bases: TGTGCCAGCAGTCTTCAGGGTTGGAGTTCACCCCTCCACTTT.

The chain recombines TRBV28 with TRBJ2-3, with D possibly TRBD1 on 6 matching bases. V lost 7 bases and J lost 3, with 11 bases in between. Germline values: CDR1 MDHEN, CDR2 SYDVKM. The CDR3 is 13 residues long. The CDR3 is CASIRGGTDTQYF. In DNA form, the CDR3 reads TGTGCCAGCATAAGAGGGGGAACAGATACGCAGTATTTT. Full variable domain (outside the CDR3, taken from reference TRBV28 and TRBJ2-3): DVKVTQSSRYLVKRTGEKVFLECVQDMDHENMFWYRQDPGLGLRLIYFSYDVKMKEKGDIPEGYSVSREKKERFSLILESASTNQTSMYLCASIRGGTDTQYFGPGTRLTVL.

The chain employs TRBV11-3 and TRBJ2-2, with 9 bases aligning to TRBD1. The junction had 3 bases not matched to a gene; V was cut back by 0 bases and J by 1 base. The germline V gene encodes CDR1 SGHNT and CDR2 YENEEA. The CDR3 has 17 residues. CDR3 bases: TGTGCCAGCAGCTTAGAACTGACAGGGGGGAACACCGGGGAGCTGTTTTTT. This codes for CASSLELTGGNTGELFF. The variable domain in full, with the rest retrieved from reference TRBV11-3 and TRBJ2-2, is EAGVVQSPRYKIIEKKQPVAFWCNPISGHNTLYWYLQNLGQGPELLIRYENEEAVDDSQLPKDRFSAERLKGVDSTLKIQPAELGDSAVYLCASSLELTGGNTGELFFGEGSRLTVL.

The chain recombines TRBV19 with TRBJ2-7; tentatively, D is TRBD2 (5 bases). The CDR3 totals 12 residues. Germline CDR1 LNHDA, CDR2 SQIVND (reference sequence). V was shortened by 5 bases and J by 7 bases, with 12 bases between the two germline ends. CDR3 loop: CASSWTEREQYF. The CDR3 DNA reads TGTGCCAGTAGTTGGACTGAGCGGGAGCAGTACTTC.

The chain links TRBV3-1 (or the pseudogene TRBV3-2) to TRBJ1-5, with 7 bases fitting TRBD1. The CDR3 contains 13 residues. Germline trimming cut 4 bases from V and 5 bases from J; bases unmatched to any gene: 2. Germline-derived CDR1 and CDR2 are LGHDT and YNNKEL (reference sequence). The CDR3: CASSLRGYQPQHF. The DNA for the CDR3 is TGTGCCAGCAGCCTCAGGGGGTATCAGCCCCAGCATTTT.

This sequence joins TRBV5-5 and TRBJ2-5; TRBD2 matches at 12 bases. CDR1 SGHKS and CDR2 YYEKEE come from the germline V gene (reference sequence). The CDR3 length is 18 residues. Unmatched junction bases numbered 8, after V lost 0 bases and J lost 2 bases. DNA for the CDR3: TGTGCCAGCAGCTTGGGACTAGCGGGAGTTTCAGGACAAGAGACCCAGTACTTC. Its translation is CASSLGLAGVSGQETQYF.

This rearrangement joins TRBV2 to TRBJ2-3; D gene ambiguous. The V gene's germline CDR1 is SNHLY and CDR2 FYNNEI. V was cut by 5 bases and J by 3 bases, with 9 bases left in between. The length of the CDR3 is 13 residues. CDR3 residues: CASSRTTTDTQYF. For the CDR3, the DNA is TGTGCCAGCAGTCGAACGACTACAGATACGCAGTATTTT.

This rearrangement joins TRBV6-1 to TRBJ1-5; TRBD1 might be the D (5 bases). CDR1 is MNHNS and CDR2 is SASEGT in the germline V gene. CDR3 length equals 14 residues. V lost 2 bases and J 4 bases, leaving 9 bases between the germline ends. CDR3 DNA sequence: TGTGCCAGCAGTGAAATTAGGGGTAATCAGCCCCAGCATTTT. Translated: CASSEIRGNQPQHF.

The chain employs TRBV7-3 and TRBJ1-2; no firm D call. With 5 bases removed from V and 6 bases from J, the gap between germline ends came to 13 bases. Germline values: CDR1 SGHTA, CDR2 FQGTGA. The CDR3 is 13 amino acids. The CDR3 protein is CASSQRGFDGYTF. CDR3 DNA sequence: TGTGCCAGCAGCCAACGGGGTTTTGATGGCTACACCTTC.

The chain carries TRBV24-1 and TRBJ2-3, with 10 positions matching TRBD1. The CDR3 covers 16 residues. The junction had 6 bases not matched to a gene; V was cut back by 4 bases and J by 3 bases. CDR1 and CDR2 (germline): KGHDR, SFDVKD. CDR3 nucleotide sequence: TGTGCCACCAGTGAAAGGACAGGGGGGGGGACAGATACGCAGTATTTT. Translated: CATSERTGGGTDTQYF.

The chain carries TRBV19 and TRBJ2-6, with TRBD2 identical over 9 bases. The CDR3 has 17 residues. Trimming cost V 6 bases and J 2 bases; bases outside gene matches: 8. Germline CDR1 reads LNHDA; CDR2 reads SQIVND (reference sequence). CDR3 coding DNA: TGTGCCAGTAGGGGTCTAGCGGGAACCCCTGGGGCCAACGTCCTGACTTTC. It translates to CASRGLAGTPGANVLTF.

In its sample, this clone was seen a few times. The V call is TRBV7-2, the J call TRBJ2-3; TRBD2 matches at 9 bases. The V segment lost 7 bases and the J segment 0 bases; nucleotides outside the gene matches: 5. The CDR3 loop spans 15 amino acids. The germline V gene encodes CDR1 SGHTA and CDR2 FQGNSA. The CDR3 nucleotides are TGTGCCAGCACCGCTAGCGGGACTAGCACAGATACGCAGTATTTT. Its protein is CASTASGTSTDTQYF. The full variable domain, completed using reference TRBV7-2 and TRBJ2-3, is GAGVSQSPSNKVTEKGKDVELRCDPISGHTALYWYRQSLGQGLEFLIYFQGNSAPDKSGLPSDRFSAERTGGSVSTLTIQRTQQEDSAVYLCASTASGTSTDTQYFGPGTRLTVL.

Note on this clone: At one boundary the junction diverges from the germline segment, which might be a read error. The chain combines TRBV28 with TRBJ2-3, with 9 nucleotides matching TRBD2. The CDR3 extends over 16 amino acids. Germline CDR1 reads MDHEN; CDR2 reads SYDVKM. Here the CDR3 DNA reads TGTGCCAGCAGCCGGGCGGGAGGGTCCCTCACAAATACGCAGTATTTT. It is translated as CASSRAGGSLTNTQYF. The full variable domain, rest sourced from reference TRBV28 and TRBJ2-3, is DVKVTQSSRYLVKRTGEKVFLECVQDMDHENMFWYRQDPGLGLRLIYFSYDVKMKEKGDIPEGYSVSREKKERFSLILESASTNQTSMYLCASSRAGGSLTNTQYFGPGTRLTVL.

The chain couples TRBV7-3 to TRBJ1-2; perhaps TRBD1 as D (5 bases). CDR3 size: 13 residues. V gave up 6 bases and J gave up 4 bases, with 12 bases separating them. Germline V gives CDR1 SGHTA, CDR2 FQGTGA. The chain's CDR3 is CASSYGQGYGYTF. DNA of the CDR3: TGTGCCAGCAGTTACGGACAAGGCTATGGCTACACCTTC.

J is TRBJ2-7 and V is TRBV10-1, with TRBD1 as a possible D gene (6 bases). The CDR3 extends over 13 amino acids. V lost 4 bases and J 5 bases, leaving 12 bases between the germline ends. Germline V gene sequence: CDR1 WNHNN, CDR2 SYGVQD (reference sequence). This CDR3 reads CASSVLQGNEQYF. The CDR3 DNA sequence: TGCGCCAGCAGTGTGCTACAGGGTAACGAGCAGTACTTC.

This chain connects TRBV2 to TRBJ1-1, with 10 bases identical to TRBD1. The length of the CDR3 is 16 residues. Germline trimming cut 0 bases from V and 4 bases from J; bases unmatched to any gene: 5. The V gene's germline CDR1 is SNHLY and CDR2 FYNNEI. The CDR3 reads CASSEALGQGTTEAFF. The CDR3 bases are TGTGCCAGCAGTGAAGCCTTGGGACAGGGGACCACTGAAGCTTTCTTT.

V usage is TRBV28 and J usage is TRBJ1-2; 7 nucleotides line up with TRBD1. The CDR3 totals 14 residues. Germline assignment: CDR1 MDHEN and CDR2 SYDVKM. The V and J ends lost 6 bases and 8 bases, in that order; junction bases with no gene match: 12. Written as DNA, the CDR3 is TGTGCCAGCAGGCCCGGACAGGCACCTGAGGGCTACACCTTC. Amino acids: CASRPGQAPEGYTF.

The chain recombines TRBV18 with TRBJ1-1; 9 nucleotides line up with TRBD1. The CDR3 length is 16 residues. Trimming cost V 0 bases and J 0 bases; bases outside gene matches: 2. CDR1 is KGHSH, CDR2 LQKENI, per germline. In nucleotides, the CDR3 is TGTGCCAGCTCACCACCGGGACAGGGCCTGAACACTGAAGCTTTCTTT. Translating it yields CASSPPGQGLNTEAFF.

The chain recombines TRBV15 with TRBJ2-7; 7 bases line up with TRBD1. CDR1 LNHNV and CDR2 YYDKDF come from the germline V gene (reference sequence). V lost 4 bases to trimming and J lost 4 bases; unmatched junction nucleotides: 10. The CDR3 spans 15 residues. The CDR3, as DNA: TGTGCCACCAGCACTCGGCTACAGGGGACGTACGAGCAGTACTTC. Protein: CATSTRLQGTYEQYF. The whole variable domain, filled in from reference TRBV15 and TRBJ2-7, reads DAMVIQNPRYQVTQFGKPVTLSCSQTLNHNVMYWYQQKSSQAPKLLFHYYDKDFNNEADTPDNFQSRRPNTSFCFLDIRSPGLGDTAMYLCATSTRLQGTYEQYFGPGTRLTVT.

The chain couples TRBV5-4 to TRBJ2-3; weak D call: TRBD2 (6 bases). The V gene's germline CDR1 is SGHNT and CDR2 YYREEE (reference sequence). CDR3 length: 15 residues. The V end was cut by 4 bases, the J end by 2 bases, with 14 bases between. The CDR3 region has the DNA TGTGCCAGCAGCAAATCCGGGACTCACACAGATACGCAGTATTTT. Translation: CASSKSGTHTDTQYF.